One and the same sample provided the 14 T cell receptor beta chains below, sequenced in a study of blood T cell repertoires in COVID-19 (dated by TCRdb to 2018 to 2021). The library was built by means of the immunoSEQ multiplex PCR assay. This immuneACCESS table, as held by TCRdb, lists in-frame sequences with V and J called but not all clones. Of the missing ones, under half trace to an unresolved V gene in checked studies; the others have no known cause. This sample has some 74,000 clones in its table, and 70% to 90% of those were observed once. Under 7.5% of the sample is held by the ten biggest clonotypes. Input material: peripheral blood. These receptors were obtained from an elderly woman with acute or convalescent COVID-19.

The CDR3 reads CASRRVGSYEQYF. The CDR3 coding sequence is TGTGCCAGCAGGCGGGTTGGTTCCTACGAGCAGTACTTC. This chain joins TRBV2 and TRBJ2-7, with a tentative D call TRBD2 (5 bases). This CDR3 contains 13 residues. Germline CDR1 SNHLY, CDR2 FYNNEI. Trimming took 6 bases from V and 1 from J, leaving 10 bases between them.

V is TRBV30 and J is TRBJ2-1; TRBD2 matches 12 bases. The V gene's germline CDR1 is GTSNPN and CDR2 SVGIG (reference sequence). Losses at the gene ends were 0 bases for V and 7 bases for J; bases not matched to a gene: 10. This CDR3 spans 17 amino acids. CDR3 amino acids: CAWSVGGSGLAGNEQFF. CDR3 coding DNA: TGTGCCTGGAGTGTAGGAGGGTCGGGACTAGCGGGTAATGAGCAGTTCTTC.

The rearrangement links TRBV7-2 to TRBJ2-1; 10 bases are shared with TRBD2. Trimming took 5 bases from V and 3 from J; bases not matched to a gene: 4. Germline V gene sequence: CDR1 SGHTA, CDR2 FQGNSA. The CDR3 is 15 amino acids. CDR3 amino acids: CASSPASGGYNEQFF. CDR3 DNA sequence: TGTGCCAGCAGCCCCGCTAGCGGGGGCTACAATGAGCAGTTCTTC.

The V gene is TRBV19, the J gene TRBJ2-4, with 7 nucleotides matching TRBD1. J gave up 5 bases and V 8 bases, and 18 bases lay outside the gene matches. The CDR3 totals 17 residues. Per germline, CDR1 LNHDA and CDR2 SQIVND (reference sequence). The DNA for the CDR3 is TGTGCCAGTTCGACAGGGACCCTTACCGCGCCGCAAAACATTCAGTACTTC. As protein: CASSTGTLTAPQNIQYF.

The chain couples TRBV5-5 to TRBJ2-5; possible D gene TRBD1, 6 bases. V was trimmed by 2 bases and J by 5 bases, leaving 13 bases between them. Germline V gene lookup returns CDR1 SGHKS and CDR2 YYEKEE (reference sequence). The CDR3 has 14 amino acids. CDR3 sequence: CASSLQGYGETQYF. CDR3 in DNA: TGTGCCAGCAGCTTACAGGGTTATGGGGAGACCCAGTACTTC.

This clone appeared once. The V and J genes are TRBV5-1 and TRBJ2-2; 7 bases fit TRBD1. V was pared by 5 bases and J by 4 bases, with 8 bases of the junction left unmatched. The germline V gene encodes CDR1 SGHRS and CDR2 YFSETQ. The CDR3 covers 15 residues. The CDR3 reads CASSTGTEVTGELFF. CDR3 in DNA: TGCGCCAGCAGTACCGGGACAGAAGTCACCGGGGAGCTGTTTTTT.

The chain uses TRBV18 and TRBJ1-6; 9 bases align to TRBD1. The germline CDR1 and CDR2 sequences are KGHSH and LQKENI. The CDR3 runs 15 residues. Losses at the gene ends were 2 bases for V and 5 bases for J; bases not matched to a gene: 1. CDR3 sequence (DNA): TGTGCCAGCTCACCAGGGACAGGGAATAATTCACCCCTCCACTTT. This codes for CASSPGTGNNSPLHF.

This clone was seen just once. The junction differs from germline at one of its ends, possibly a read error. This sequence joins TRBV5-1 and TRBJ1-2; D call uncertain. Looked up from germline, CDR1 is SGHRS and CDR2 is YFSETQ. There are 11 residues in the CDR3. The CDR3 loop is CASSLGLGWAF. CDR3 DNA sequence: TGCGCCAGCAGCTTAGGACTGGGCTGGGCCTTC. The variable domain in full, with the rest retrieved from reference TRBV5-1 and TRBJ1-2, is KAGVTQTPRYLIKTRGQQVTLSCSPISGHRSVSWYQQTPGQGLQFLFEYFSETQRNKGNFPGRFSGRQFSNSRSEMNVSTLELGDSALYLCASSLGLGWAFGSGTRLTVV.

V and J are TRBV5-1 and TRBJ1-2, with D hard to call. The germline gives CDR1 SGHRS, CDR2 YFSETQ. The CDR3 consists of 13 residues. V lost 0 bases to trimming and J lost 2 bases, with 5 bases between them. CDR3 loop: CASSLDKNYGYTF. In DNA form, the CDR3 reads TGCGCCAGCAGCTTGGACAAGAACTATGGCTACACCTTC. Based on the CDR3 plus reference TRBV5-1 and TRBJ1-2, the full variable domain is KAGVTQTPRYLIKTRGQQVTLSCSPISGHRSVSWYQQTPGQGLQFLFEYFSETQRNKGNFPGRFSGRQFSNSRSEMNVSTLELGDSALYLCASSLDKNYGYTFGSGTRLTVV.

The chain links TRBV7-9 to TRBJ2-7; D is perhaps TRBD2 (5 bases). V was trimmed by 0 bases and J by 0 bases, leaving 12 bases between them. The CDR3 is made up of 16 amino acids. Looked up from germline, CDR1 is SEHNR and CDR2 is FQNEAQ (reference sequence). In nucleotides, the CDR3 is TGTGCCAGCAGCTTAGCGGTGGGAGTTAGCTCCTACGAGCAGTACTTC. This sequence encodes CASSLAVGVSSYEQYF.

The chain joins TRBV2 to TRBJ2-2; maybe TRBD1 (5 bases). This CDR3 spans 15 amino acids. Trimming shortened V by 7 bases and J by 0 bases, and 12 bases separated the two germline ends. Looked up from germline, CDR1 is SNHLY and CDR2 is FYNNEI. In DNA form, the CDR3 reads TGTGCCAGCAACCCGACAGACGCGAACACCGGGGAGCTGTTTTTT. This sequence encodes CASNPTDANTGELFF.

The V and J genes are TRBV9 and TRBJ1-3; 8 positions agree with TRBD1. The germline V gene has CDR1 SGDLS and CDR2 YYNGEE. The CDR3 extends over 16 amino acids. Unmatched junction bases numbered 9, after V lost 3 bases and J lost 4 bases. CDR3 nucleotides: TGTGCCAGCAGCGCAAGCCTTGACAGGGGAGGAAACACCATATATTTT. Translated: CASSASLDRGGNTIYF.

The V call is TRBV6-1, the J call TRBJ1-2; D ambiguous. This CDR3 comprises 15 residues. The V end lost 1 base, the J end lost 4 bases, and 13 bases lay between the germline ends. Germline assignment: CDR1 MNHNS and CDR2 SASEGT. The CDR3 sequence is CASSEDQPETYGYTF. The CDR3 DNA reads TGTGCCAGCAGTGAAGATCAACCGGAGACCTATGGCTACACCTTC.

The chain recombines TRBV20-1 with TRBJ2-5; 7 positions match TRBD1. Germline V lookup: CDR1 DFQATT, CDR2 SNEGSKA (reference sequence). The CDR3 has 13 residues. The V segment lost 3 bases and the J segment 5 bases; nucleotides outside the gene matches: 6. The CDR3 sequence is CSASRQGRETQYF. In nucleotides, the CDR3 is TGCAGTGCTAGTAGACAGGGCCGGGAGACCCAGTACTTC.